This T cell receptor (beta chain) was sequenced in a study of T cells in Graves' hyperthyroidism and ophthalmopathy. Study results and limitations: A model built on 13 V-J features separated ophthalmopathy from stable hyperthyroidism.

The CDR3 totals 12 residues. Trimming took off 4 bases at V and 2 bases at J, with 6 bases between the two ends. Per germline, CDR1 MDHEN and CDR2 SYDVKM. RNA transcripts gave rise to amplified TCR beta CDR3 regions. Initially, a first-round RT-PCR of the TCR CDR3 employed the HTBI primer set. TCRdb reanalysed the multiplex PCR reads using MiXCR and keeps one entry per CDR3 protein. In the table there are 360,000 or so distinct CDR3 sequences, roughly 15% of which are singletons. This clonotype was picked up many times. Its antigen remains unidentified. The TCR originated in a woman aged 60-70 years with Graves' ophthalmopathy. The sample comprised blood. The rearrangement joins TRBV28 to TRBJ2-7; D gene unclear. The CDR3 DNA reads as TGTGCCAGCAGTTCGTATCCCTACGAGCAGTACTTC. Translating it yields CASSSYPYEQYF.